This TCR beta chain was profiled in a study of blood T cell repertoires in COVID-19. Study summary: The United States, Italy and Spain provided the acute and convalescent COVID-19 samples.

Study processing details: The authors estimated nucleated cell counts from reference gene primer amplification. Sequencing used immunoSEQ multiplex PCR; TCRdb keeps in-frame clones, though not all of them. That table supplies the V and J calls and clone size; D and trimming were determined from the DNA. This sample has some 150,000 clones, with about 80% found just once. Germline V gene data show CDR1 as MNHNS and CDR2 as SASEGT. V shed 4 bases and J 4 bases; nucleotides not matched to a gene: 3. The CDR3 extends over 14 amino acids. This TCR was sampled from a man between 60 and 75 years old with acute or convalescent COVID-19. The chain carries TRBV6-1 and TRBJ2-5, with 10 bases matching TRBD2. Specimen: peripheral blood. CDR3: CASSGAGGRETQYF. The DNA for the CDR3 is TGTGCCAGCAGTGGAGCGGGAGGGAGAGAGACCCAGTACTTC.